These 25 T cell receptor beta chains came from one sample sequenced in a study of neurological immune-mediated disorders. MiXCR, applied by TCRdb to the 5' RACE reads, yields one record per CDR3 protein. The sample includes more than 8,000 distinct CDR3 sequences, approximately 24% of them seen just once. Sample: CD8+ T cells from blood. The receptor set was obtained from a woman aged 35 to 49 with multiple sclerosis.

Judged by abundance, this clonotype is medium-sized. The chain is built from TRBV11-2 and TRBJ2-1; D remains unclear. From germline, CDR1 is SGHAT and CDR2 FQNNGV. The CDR3 sequence is 15 residues long. Trimming took off 2 bases at V and 5 bases at J, with 13 bases between the two ends. For the CDR3, the DNA is TGTGCCAGCAGCTTAATTTTGGCAGTACACAATGAGCAGTTCTTC. This codes for CASSLILAVHNEQFF.

This clonotype was seen once. This chain uses TRBV5-1 with TRBJ1-1, with a weak D call TRBD1 (6 bases). The CDR3 consists of 14 residues. Deletions cut 7 bases from V and 4 bases from J, with 17 bases between. The V gene's germline CDR1 is SGHRS and CDR2 YFSETQ. DNA of the CDR3: TGCGCCAGCGGACAACAGGGAAAGGGCACTGAAGCTTTCTTT. It translates to CASGQQGKGTEAFF.

Within the sample, this clonotype is medium-sized. This rearrangement joins TRBV5-1 to TRBJ1-6; TRBD1 matches 7 bases. After removal of 7 bases from V and 1 base from J, the junction contained 11 bases not matched to a gene. This CDR3 region has 17 residues. Germline CDR1 is SGHRS and CDR2 is YFSETQ. The CDR3 DNA is TGCGCCAGCCGCCACAGACAGGGAGGTTCCTATAATTCACCCCTCCACTTT. This codes for CASRHRQGGSYNSPLHF. The full variable domain, rest sourced from reference TRBV5-1 and TRBJ1-6, is KAGVTQTPRYLIKTRGQQVTLSCSPISGHRSVSWYQQTPGQGLQFLFEYFSETQRNKGNFPGRFSGRQFSNSRSEMNVSTLELGDSALYLCASRHRQGGSYNSPLHFGNGTRLTVT.

This clonotype came up many times. The chain combines TRBV6-5 with TRBJ2-1; 8 bases fit TRBD1. Germline V gene sequence: CDR1 MNHEY, CDR2 SVGAGI. V was pared by 4 bases and J by 7 bases, with 12 bases of the junction left unmatched. This CDR3 has 16 amino acids. The CDR3 reads CASSFDGQGVGNEQFF. The CDR3 DNA reads as TGTGCCAGCAGTTTCGATGGACAGGGTGTGGGTAATGAGCAGTTCTTC.

This clonotype was counted at least ten times. The J gene is TRBJ2-7, the V gene TRBV5-6, with D possibly matching TRBD2 (7 bases). The CDR3 runs 14 residues. The V end was cut by 4 bases, the J end by 2 bases, with 13 bases between. CDR1 SGHDT and CDR2 YYEEEE come from the germline V gene. DNA for the CDR3: TGTGCCAGCAGCCTGGAGGGGGGGACCTACGAGCAGTACTTC. Translated, it gives CASSLEGGTYEQYF.

This clonotype occurred many times. The CDR3 region is CASSQNPWTGDSGNTIYF. The DNA of the CDR3 is TGTGCCAGCAGTCAAAACCCCTGGACGGGAGACTCTGGAAACACCATATATTTT. The rearrangement links TRBV12-3 or TRBV12-4 to TRBJ1-3, with D uncertain. Trimming removed 5 bases at V and 0 bases at J, with 20 bases between. CDR3 length: 18 residues.

This clonotype was counted ten times or more. The chain is built from TRBV5-4 and TRBJ2-1, with 11 bases aligning to TRBD1. V shed 6 bases and J 8 bases; nucleotides not matched to a gene: 7. The CDR3 runs 14 residues. Germline assignment: CDR1 SGHNT and CDR2 YYREEE (reference sequence). The chain's CDR3 is CASTPGQGVDEQFF. CDR3 DNA: TGTGCCAGCACCCCGGGACAGGGGGTCGATGAGCAGTTCTTC.

This clonotype was recorded many times. The V and J genes are TRBV12-3 or TRBV12-4 and TRBJ1-2; 8 nucleotides match TRBD1. With V trimmed by 1 base and J by 7 bases, 5 bases remained unmatched. The CDR3 runs 14 residues. CDR3 amino acids: CASSLGTGLFGYTF. DNA of the CDR3: TGTGCCAGCAGTTTAGGGACAGGGCTCTTTGGCTACACCTTC.

The V and J genes are TRBV2 and TRBJ1-2; no clear D. There are 14 residues in the CDR3. The germline V and J ends were trimmed by 3 bases and 8 bases, with 16 bases remaining between them. The germline CDR1 and CDR2 sequences are SNHLY and FYNNEI. CDR3 loop: CASSEVIVKGGYTF. In nucleotides, the CDR3 is TGTGCCAGCAGTGAGGTGATCGTTAAAGGGGGCTACACCTTC. Together with reference TRBV2 and TRBJ1-2, the CDR3 gives the full variable domain: EPEVTQTPSHQVTQMGQEVILRCVPISNHLYFYWYRQILGQKVEFLVSFYNNEISEKSEIFDDQFSVERPDGSNFTLKIRSTKLEDSAMYFCASSEVIVKGGYTFGSGTRLTVV.

In this sample, this clonotype turned up a few times. This chain joins TRBV27 and TRBJ1-6, with 11 bases fitting TRBD1. Germline V gives CDR1 MNHEY, CDR2 SMNVEV (reference sequence). The junction had 3 bases not matched to a gene; V was cut back by 4 bases and J by 10 bases. The CDR3 has 14 residues. CDR3: CASSYGTGGSPLHF. Here the CDR3 DNA reads TGTGCCAGCAGTTACGGGACAGGGGGGTCACCCCTCCACTTT.

The V call is TRBV6-5, the J call TRBJ1-2; D gene uncertain. CDR1 is MNHEY and CDR2 is SVGAGI in the germline V gene. Trimming shortened V by 6 bases and J by 7 bases, and 12 bases separated the two germline ends. This CDR3 is 12 amino acids long. Here the CDR3 reads CASRPAARGYTF. As DNA, the CDR3 is TGTGCCAGCAGACCGGCGGCCCGTGGCTACACCTTC.

This clonotype rates as medium-sized. The chain links TRBV28 to TRBJ2-1; maybe TRBD2 (7 bases). With 6 bases removed from V and 4 bases from J, the gap between germline ends came to 16 bases. The CDR3 is 15 residues long. Germline loops: CDR1 MDHEN, CDR2 SYDVKM. The CDR3: CASRSGGALYNEQFF. The CDR3 DNA reads as TGTGCCAGCAGGTCTGGGGGGGCGTTGTACAATGAGCAGTTCTTC.

This clonotype was seen only a few times. The V and J genes are TRBV12-3 or TRBV12-4 and TRBJ1-1; TRBD1 aligns across 7 bases. This CDR3 has 16 residues. The ends lost 2 bases at V and 0 bases at J; junction bases unmatched: 6. CDR3 protein: CASSLRTGELNTEAFF. The CDR3 DNA follows: TGTGCCAGCAGTTTAAGGACAGGAGAATTGAACACTGAAGCTTTCTTT.

This clonotype is medium-sized within its sample. The V and J genes are TRBV7-6 and TRBJ2-7; 9 bases line up with TRBD1. The CDR3 is 15 amino acids. The junction had 6 bases not matched to a gene; V was cut back by 4 bases and J by 2 bases. Germline V gene sequence: CDR1 SGHVS, CDR2 FNYEAQ. CDR3 residues: CASSYRQGDTYEQYF. CDR3 in DNA: TGTGCCAGCAGCTACCGACAGGGGGACACCTACGAGCAGTACTTC.

The chain has TRBV2 and TRBJ2-1, with 8 bases that match TRBD1. This CDR3 is built from 15 residues. Germline V gene lookup returns CDR1 SNHLY and CDR2 FYNNEI. With 1 base clipped from V and 4 bases from J, the junction kept 3 bases outside the gene matches. CDR3 in DNA: TGTGCCAGCAGTGAAGGACAGGGGTCTTACAATGAGCAGTTCTTC. Its translation is CASSEGQGSYNEQFF.

This clonotype was detected many times. This chain joins TRBV12-3 or TRBV12-4 and TRBJ2-7; the match to TRBD1 covers 7 bases. The length of the CDR3 is 15 residues. Trimming removed 3 bases from V and 3 bases from J; junction bases left unmatched: 8. The CDR3 region is CASSFGTEYNYEQYF. The CDR3 region has the DNA TGTGCCAGCAGTTTCGGGACAGAGTATAACTACGAGCAGTACTTC.

In its sample, this clonotype is medium-sized. V is TRBV5-6 and J is TRBJ2-7; perhaps TRBD1 as D (5 bases). Per germline, CDR1 SGHDT and CDR2 YYEEEE. This CDR3 region has 13 residues. Trimming shortened V by 0 bases and J by 6 bases, and 10 bases separated the two germline ends. In DNA form, the CDR3 reads TGTGCCAGCAGCTTGGAAGGGGCGGTCGAGCAGTACTTC. Amino acids: CASSLEGAVEQYF.

By share of the sample, this clonotype is medium-sized. The chain links TRBV5-1 to TRBJ2-7; the D gene is possibly TRBD1 (5 bases). Per germline, CDR1 SGHRS and CDR2 YFSETQ. V gave up 2 bases and J gave up 2 bases, with 5 bases separating them. The CDR3 is 12 amino acids. CDR3 DNA: TGCGCCAGCAGCTTAGGGGCCTACGAGCAGTACTTC. Its translation is CASSLGAYEQYF.

This clonotype has a count of ten or more. The chain employs TRBV27 and TRBJ2-7; tentative D call: TRBD1 (6 bases). The germline V and J ends were trimmed by 2 bases and 6 bases, with 11 bases remaining between them. The CDR3 totals 13 residues. Germline V lookup: CDR1 MNHEY, CDR2 SMNVEV (reference sequence). CDR3 residues: CASSLGRGREQYF. In DNA, the CDR3 is TGTGCCAGCAGTTTAGGCAGGGGACGCGAGCAGTACTTC.

This clonotype is medium-sized. This sequence joins TRBV20-1 and TRBJ1-1; D may be TRBD1 (6 bases). Trimming removed 1 base from V and 4 bases from J, with 10 bases in between. Germline CDR1 DFQATT, CDR2 SNEGSKA (reference sequence). The CDR3 spans 13 residues. The CDR3 DNA reads TGCAGTGCTAGAGCCCCACAGGGCACTGAAGCTTTCTTT. This encodes CSARAPQGTEAFF.

This clonotype is categorized as medium-sized. V and J are TRBV25-1 and TRBJ2-7; D call uncertain. The CDR3 loop spans 11 amino acids. V lost 3 bases and J 3 bases, leaving 3 bases between the germline ends. Germline values: CDR1 MGHDK, CDR2 SYGVNS. DNA of the CDR3: TGTGCCAGCAGTGATGGCTACGAGCAGTACTTC. Its protein is CASSDGYEQYF.

Many counts were recorded for this clonotype. An end of the junction differs from the germline gene, which may be a read error. V is TRBV5-5 and J is TRBJ2-2, with a tentative D call TRBD2 (5 bases). Germline-derived CDR1 and CDR2 are SGHKS and YYEKEE (reference sequence). This CDR3 contains 15 residues. The CDR3 loop is CASSLEDANTGELFF. The DNA of the CDR3 is TGTGCCAGCAGTTTGGAGGACGCGAACACCGGGGAGCTGTTTTTT. Full variable domain (remainder filled in from reference TRBV5-5 and TRBJ2-2): DAGVTQSPTHLIKTRGQQVTLRCSPISGHKSVSWYQQVLGQGPQFIFQYYEKEERGRGNFPDRFSARQFPNYSSELNVNALLLGDSALYLCASSLEDANTGELFFGEGSRLTVL.

This clonotype was observed many times. The chain employs TRBV7-6 and TRBJ2-3; 8 positions agree with TRBD2. With V trimmed by 5 bases and J by 6 bases, 16 bases remained unmatched. This CDR3 spans 17 amino acids. The germline V gene encodes CDR1 SGHVS and CDR2 FNYEAQ. CDR3: CASSPRPGTSWADTQYF. CDR3 bases: TGTGCCAGCAGCCCGAGGCCCGGGACTAGTTGGGCCGATACGCAGTATTTT. The whole variable domain, remainder taken from reference TRBV7-6 and TRBJ2-3, is GAGVSQSPRYKVTKRGQDVALRCDPISGHVSLYWYRQALGQGPEFLTYFNYEAQQDKSGLPNDRFSAERPEGSISTLTIQRTEQRDSAMYRCASSPRPGTSWADTQYFGPGTRLTVL.

J is TRBJ2-1 and V is TRBV3-1, with 9 bases that match TRBD2. This CDR3 is built from 15 residues. V was pared by 8 bases and J by 4 bases, with 9 bases of the junction left unmatched. Germline lookup yields CDR1 LGHDT and CDR2 YNNKEL (reference sequence). The DNA for the CDR3 is TGTGCCAGCGGCGACCTAGCGGGGACATACAATGAGCAGTTCTTC. Protein sequence: CASGDLAGTYNEQFF.

This clonotype is termed medium-sized. The chain employs TRBV13 and TRBJ2-1, with D tentatively TRBD1 (7 bases). In germline, CDR1 is PRHDT, CDR2 FYEKMQ (reference sequence). V shed 6 bases and J shed 7 bases, with 10 bases lying between them. This CDR3 region has 12 residues. CDR3 loop: CASSSGGNEQFF. The CDR3, as DNA: TGTGCCAGCAGTTCAGGGGGGAATGAGCAGTTCTTC.